A selection of T cell receptor beta chains follows, all from one sample in a study of neoadjuvant anti-PD-1 for oral cavity cancer. Here immunoSEQ multiplex PCR was the method, and the copy in TCRdb shows in-frame clones only, minus some. The profile shows roughly 67,000 clones, 80% to 90% of them singletons. Specimen: PBMCs, collected before nivolumab (anti-PD-1) treatment. The receptors were gathered from a person aged 35-80 years with oral cavity squamous cell carcinoma. CDR3s include the opening cysteine and the closing phenylalanine or tryptophan. Each record gives: V gene, J gene, D gene, clone size, CDR3 DNA, CDR3 protein. A D gene is named only where the DNA matches it firmly. The size field is filled for only some rows; it gives once, few, many or a size class.

v_gene: TRBV14; j_gene: TRBJ2-1; d_gene: .; abundance: .; CDR3nt: TGTGCCAGCAGAGCCGGGACGGGGTGGTTCAATGAGCAGTTCTTC; CDR3aa: CASRAGTGWFNEQFF
v_gene: TRBV6-1; j_gene: TRBJ2-2; d_gene: TRBD1; abundance: medium-sized; CDR3nt: TGTGCCAGCAGTCCAGGGGGCGAGACCGGGGAGCTGTTTTTT; CDR3aa: CASSPGGETGELFF
v_gene: TRBV15; j_gene: TRBJ2-1; d_gene: TRBD1; abundance: .; CDR3nt: TGTGCCACCAGCAGAGTGGGGGACAGTTCCAATGAGCAGTTCTTC; CDR3aa: CATSRVGDSSNEQFF
v_gene: TRBV5-1; j_gene: TRBJ2-7; d_gene: TRBD2; abundance: .; CDR3nt: TGCGCCAGCAGCCCGAGGTCGGCTAGCGGGAATTACGAGCAGTACTTC; CDR3aa: CASSPRSASGNYEQYF
v_gene: TRBV7-3; j_gene: TRBJ1-2; d_gene: TRBD1; abundance: .; CDR3nt: TGTGCCAGCAGCCCGGGACAGGGGGGTAATAACTATGGCTACACCTTC; CDR3aa: CASSPGQGGNNYGYTF
v_gene: TRBV5-1; j_gene: TRBJ1-1; d_gene: TRBD1; abundance: .; CDR3nt: TGCGCCAGCAGCTGGGGGGACAGATCTAGGACTGAAGCTTTCTTT; CDR3aa: CASSWGDRSRTEAFF
v_gene: TRBV19; j_gene: TRBJ2-1; d_gene: TRBD2; abundance: .; CDR3nt: TGTGCCAGTCGGAGGGCTAGCGGGGGGAACAATGAGCAGTTCTTC; CDR3aa: CASRRASGGNNEQFF
v_gene: TRBV28; j_gene: TRBJ2-7; d_gene: .; abundance: .; CDR3nt: TGTGCCAGCAGTTTACGGACCTACGAGCAGTACTTC; CDR3aa: CASSLRTYEQYF
v_gene: TRBV7-9; j_gene: TRBJ2-1; d_gene: .; abundance: .; CDR3nt: TGTGCCAGCAGCTTAGCGCTCGGCAGGGCTCGGGGCGATGAGCAGTTCTTC; CDR3aa: CASSLALGRARGDEQFF
v_gene: TRBV29-1; j_gene: TRBJ1-1; d_gene: .; abundance: .; CDR3nt: TGCAGCGTTGATGCGGGGGCAGGAACTGAAGCTTTCTTT; CDR3aa: CSVDAGAGTEAFF
v_gene: TRBV5-4; j_gene: TRBJ2-7; d_gene: TRBD2; abundance: .; CDR3nt: TGTGCCAGCACCGCCGGTGCGGGAGCCTCCTACGAGCAGTACTTC; CDR3aa: CASTAGAGASYEQYF
v_gene: TRBV30; j_gene: TRBJ1-3; d_gene: .; abundance: .; CDR3nt: TGTGCCTGGAGTACCGGCTCTGGAAACACCATATATTTT; CDR3aa: CAWSTGSGNTIYF
v_gene: TRBV7-9; j_gene: TRBJ2-2; d_gene: TRBD1; abundance: .; CDR3nt: TGTGCCAGCAGCTTAAGACAGGGGATGGTCGGGGAGCTGTTTTTT; CDR3aa: CASSLRQGMVGELFF
v_gene: TRBV5-1; j_gene: TRBJ2-7; d_gene: TRBD1; abundance: .; CDR3nt: TGCGCCAGCAGCCCCGACAGGGTCGGGGTATACGAGCAGTACTTC; CDR3aa: CASSPDRVGVYEQYF
v_gene: TRBV6-1; j_gene: TRBJ2-5; d_gene: TRBD1; abundance: .; CDR3nt: TGTGCCAACAAGACAGGGGGCCCTCAAGAGACCCAGTACTTC; CDR3aa: CANKTGGPQETQYF
v_gene: TRBV19; j_gene: TRBJ2-2; d_gene: .; abundance: .; CDR3nt: TGTGCCAGTAGTATTTATGGGGCGGGGCCGAACACCGGGGAGCTGTTTTTT; CDR3aa: CASSIYGAGPNTGELFF
v_gene: TRBV5-4; j_gene: TRBJ2-5; d_gene: TRBD2; abundance: .; CDR3nt: TGTGCCAGCAGCCCGGGGGGCCAAGAGACCCAGTACTTC; CDR3aa: CASSPGGQETQYF
v_gene: TRBV5-6; j_gene: TRBJ1-5; d_gene: .; abundance: .; CDR3nt: TGTGCCAGCAGCTTGGAGCAAGACCAATTTCAGCCCCAGCATTTT; CDR3aa: CASSLEQDQFQPQHF
v_gene: TRBV11-1; j_gene: TRBJ1-1; d_gene: .; abundance: .; CDR3nt: TGTGCCAGCAGCTTAGCGGGGACTGAAGCTTTCTTT; CDR3aa: CASSLAGTEAFF
v_gene: TRBV10-3; j_gene: TRBJ1-1; d_gene: .; abundance: .; CDR3nt: TGTGCCATCAGCCCACGGGAGTCTGAAGCTTTCTTT; CDR3aa: CAISPRESEAFF
v_gene: TRBV19; j_gene: TRBJ2-2; d_gene: TRBD1; abundance: .; CDR3nt: TGTGCCAGTAGCCTCGGGACAGGATGGGGCCGGGAGCTGTTTTTT; CDR3aa: CASSLGTGWGRELFF
v_gene: TRBV7-2; j_gene: TRBJ2-1; d_gene: .; abundance: .; CDR3nt: TGTGCCAGCAGCTCCGAAACAGGGTTTGTATCCTACAATGAGCAGTTCTTC; CDR3aa: CASSSETGFVSYNEQFF
v_gene: TRBV5-1; j_gene: TRBJ2-1; d_gene: .; abundance: .; CDR3nt: TGCGCCAGCAGCTACATCACCGGGAGTATTGAGCAGTTCTTC; CDR3aa: CASSYITGSIEQFF
v_gene: TRBV7-2; j_gene: TRBJ1-6; d_gene: .; abundance: .; CDR3nt: TGTGCCAGCAGCCATGGACAGAGAAATTCACCCCTCCACTTT; CDR3aa: CASSHGQRNSPLHF
v_gene: TRBV6-1; j_gene: TRBJ1-2; d_gene: TRBD1; abundance: .; CDR3nt: TGTGCCAGCAGTCGCACCGGGACAGGGGGCGATGGCTACACCTTC; CDR3aa: CASSRTGTGGDGYTF
v_gene: TRBV9; j_gene: TRBJ2-1; d_gene: TRBD1; abundance: .; CDR3nt: TGTGCCAGCAGCGTAGGAGGGGGACAGGCGAGCCGGCAGTTCTTC; CDR3aa: CASSVGGGQASRQFF
v_gene: TRBV11-2; j_gene: TRBJ2-5; d_gene: .; abundance: .; CDR3nt: TGTGCCAGCAGACCTCAGGCCGGGGCGCGTGAGACCCAGTACTTC; CDR3aa: CASRPQAGARETQYF
v_gene: TRBV7-9; j_gene: TRBJ1-5; d_gene: .; abundance: .; CDR3nt: TGTGCCAGCAGCAGGACAGCTCAGCCCCAGCATTTT; CDR3aa: CASSRTAQPQHF
v_gene: TRBV19; j_gene: TRBJ1-5; d_gene: .; abundance: .; CDR3nt: TGTGCCAGCCATTCCCCATGGACAGCGAGCAATCAGCCCCAGCATTTT; CDR3aa: CASHSPWTASNQPQHF
v_gene: TRBV28; j_gene: TRBJ2-3; d_gene: .; abundance: .; CDR3nt: TGTGCCAGCAGTACTGGGACGCTTCCAGATACGCAGTATTTT; CDR3aa: CASSTGTLPDTQYF
v_gene: TRBV15; j_gene: TRBJ1-2; d_gene: .; abundance: .; CDR3nt: TGTGCCACCAGCAGAGCGAAGGGAGAGGGTGGCTACACCTTC; CDR3aa: CATSRAKGEGGYTF
v_gene: TRBV28; j_gene: TRBJ2-7; d_gene: TRBD1; abundance: .; CDR3nt: TGTGCCAGCAGCACCTACAGGGGTTTTAACGAGCAGTACTTC; CDR3aa: CASSTYRGFNEQYF
v_gene: TRBV30; j_gene: TRBJ2-5; d_gene: .; abundance: .; CDR3nt: TGTGCCTGGAGCCCCACCGCGAGGGAGACCCAGTACTTC; CDR3aa: CAWSPTARETQYF
v_gene: TRBV2; j_gene: TRBJ2-1; d_gene: TRBD2; abundance: .; CDR3nt: TGTGCCAGCATGGGACTAGCGAACAATGAGCAGTTCTTC; CDR3aa: CASMGLANNEQFF
v_gene: TRBV10-2; j_gene: TRBJ2-1; d_gene: .; abundance: .; CDR3nt: TGCGCCAGCAGTGGGATTGACTCCTACAATGAGCAGTTCTTC; CDR3aa: CASSGIDSYNEQFF
v_gene: TRBV18; j_gene: TRBJ2-7; d_gene: TRBD2; abundance: .; CDR3nt: TGTGCCAGCTCACCAGCGGGACTAGCGGTATCCTACGAGCAGTACTTC; CDR3aa: CASSPAGLAVSYEQYF
v_gene: TRBV5-1; j_gene: TRBJ1-6; d_gene: TRBD1; abundance: .; CDR3nt: TGCGCCAGCAGCTCCGGGACAGGGGGCCGTGTGTGGATTTTACCCCTCCACTTT; CDR3aa: CASSSGTGGRVWILPLHF
v_gene: TRBV11-2; j_gene: TRBJ1-2; d_gene: .; abundance: once; CDR3nt: TGTGCCAGCAGCTTACCAGGAGGCTACACCTTC; CDR3aa: CASSLPGGYTF
v_gene: TRBV11-2; j_gene: TRBJ2-2; d_gene: TRBD1; abundance: .; CDR3nt: TGTGCCAGCAGCCTAGCTTCGAGACAGGGTCACCCCCCCGGGGAGCTGTTTTTT; CDR3aa: CASSLASRQGHPPGELFF
v_gene: TRBV6-6; j_gene: TRBJ2-7; d_gene: .; abundance: .; CDR3nt: TGTGCCAGCAGCCAGAGCGAGTTTTACGAGCAGTACTTC; CDR3aa: CASSQSEFYEQYF
v_gene: TRBV4-1; j_gene: TRBJ2-7; d_gene: .; abundance: .; CDR3nt: TGCGCCAGCAGCCACACCCTAGCCGCACCGGGACCGGCGTCCTACGAGCAGTACTTC; CDR3aa: CASSHTLAAPGPASYEQYF